This record concerns one T cell receptor (beta chain) sequence. These data belong to a study of shared clonotypes between healthy human individuals. This table comes from immunoSEQ multiplex PCR, and its TCRdb copy is limited to in-frame clones, with some not included. This sample yields about 690,000 clones, of which roughly 91% are seen a single time; approximately 35% belongs to the top ten. Trimming shortened V by 4 bases and J by 12 bases, and 26 bases separated the two germline ends. This CDR3 spans 16 amino acids. Germline CDR1 and CDR2: SGHRS and YFSETQ. V is TRBV5-1 and J is TRBJ2-1; a possible D gene is TRBD2 (6 bases). Sequenced material: memory CD8+ T cells from PBMCs. Subset denoted: CD45RO+ cells pooled with CCR7-negative TemRA cells. This TCR derives from a man aged 18 to 35 in good health. Some clones in this sample may be carry-over from other donors' samples. The CDR3 loop is CASSRRGESNLIGQFF. The CDR3 DNA reads as TGCGCCAGCAGCCGTCGCGGGGAGTCTAACTTAATCGGGCAGTTCTTC.